This entry concerns a single T cell receptor beta chain. Its antigen remains unidentified. This specimen belongs to a study of cytomegalovirus exposure and HLA in healthy donors. Study findings and constraints: A subsequent analysis found that TCR clusters from the first cohort also tended to co-occur in the approximately 110 validation repertoires, with approximately 95% of cluster scores above 0. The investigators catalogued some 150 TCR beta chains as cytomegalovirus-associated.

Data came from immunoSEQ multiplex PCR; TCRdb stores just in-frame clones and leaves some out. Among about 44,000 clones listed, 93% were seen once. The donors were members of the validation cohort comprising over a hundred subjects, separate from the approximately 630-subject first cohort. CDR1 and CDR2 (germline): MGHDK, SYGVNS. The CDR3 length is 10 residues. The V call is TRBV25-1, the J call TRBJ1-1; tentative D call: TRBD1 (5 bases). Material: PBMCs. The receptor was derived from a woman between 18 and 29 years old in good health and CMV-seronegative. CDR3 in amino acids: CSTGNTEAFF. The CDR3 DNA follows: TGTTCCACAGGGAACACTGAAGCTTTCTTT.